The present T cell receptor beta chain was sequenced within a study of blood T cell repertoires in COVID-19 (TCRdb year 2020). With respect to the entire study: Samples covering the acute and convalescent phases of COVID-19 were provided by collaborators in the United States, Italy and Spain. Where available, HLA class I and class II types were obtained from metadata supplied by the sample provider rather than from assay-based typing. The repertoires were released in a freely available public database intended as a resource for research on the immune response to SARS-CoV-2. The prospective study material was composed of cDNA or gDNA derived from T cells, B-cell-depleted T cells, or PBMCs. Samples came from the ongoing ImmuneRACE study (first 160 participants) plus 1,254 subjects from 6 global collaborators. Sample metadata almost always included a de-identified subject ID, COVID-19 status, age in years and sex. Deeply sampled blood TCRbeta repertoires from subjects exposed to, actively infected with, or recovered from COVID-19 were included in the dataset. Study-level results and caveats: The quantity of clinical and demographic metadata differed by source and by participant and was supplied without curation.

TCRbeta CDR3 regions were amplified from genomic DNA using the immunoSEQ Assay, a bias-controlled multiplex PCR. In the authors' own workflow: Nucleated cell counts per sample were estimated from amplification of reference gene primers within the assay. Sequence reads were collapsed and filtered to measure the absolute abundance of every unique TCRbeta CDR3 rearrangement. For each sample, productive Simpson clonality was calculated as the square root of Simpson's diversity index over productive rearrangements. TCRdb holds this immuneACCESS table with in-frame rearrangements only. Some clones are missing; in checked studies, unresolved V genes explain under half, and the rest has no known cause. V, J and clone size are taken as reported in that table, and D and trimming were inferred from the DNA itself. This sample is represented by around 70,000 clones; 80% to 90% of them were singletons. Roughly 5% of the sample is taken by the ten largest.

As for this clone: Its antigen is not yet known. Base qualities are missing; no much larger clone stands one base away.

CDR1 MNHEY and CDR2 SMNVEV are derived from the germline V gene (reference sequence). Including cysteine and phenylalanine, the CDR3 has 16 amino acids. The kept DNA is CDR3 alone, 48 bases in frame from the first base. Trimming removed 6 bases from V and 7 bases from J; the gene matches leave 13 bases unexplained. The collaborating institutions used their own protocols to collect whole blood in K2EDTA tubes. For TCRbeta analysis, collaborators shipped samples in one of three forms: frozen whole blood, isolated PBMCs, or DNA extracted from either of those sample types. The sequenced sample was peripheral blood. The sequence joins TRBV27 to TRBJ1-4; the junction holds 8 bases that match TRBD1. The sequence was obtained from an elderly woman with active or convalescent COVID-19. In nucleotides, the sequence is TGTGCCAGCAGGCCGAGACGGACAGGGCTAGGTGAAAAACTGTTTTTT. This translates into CASRPRRTGLGEKLFF.